This section outlines one TCR beta chain sequence together with its context. A primer in the constant region served to generate TCR beta cDNA from about 470 ng of total RNA. Library construction for TCR beta comprised three nested multiplex PCR rounds performed with slightly modified ARM-PCR. TRBV1-TRBV30 forward primers paired with a C-beta reverse primer were used in the first two PCR rounds, which ran approximately 10 cycles each. TCRdb re-analysed the multiplex PCR reads in MiXCR, keeping a single row per CDR3 protein. In the table there are 150,000 to 200,000 distinct CDR3 sequences, around 60% of which are singletons. The authors took blood RNA from unsorted whole blood and also extracted germline DNA. This specimen comes from a study of tumor-infiltrating lymphocytes in primary liver carcinoma. The CDR3 consists of 14 residues. Germline CDR1 reads SEHNR; CDR2 reads FQNEAQ (reference sequence). Unmatched junction bases numbered 10, after V lost 6 bases and J lost 5 bases.

The TCR was taken from a man in his forties with primary liver carcinoma and hepatitis B virus infection. Sequenced: peripheral blood. The V gene is TRBV7-9, the J gene TRBJ2-7; 7 nucleotides line up with TRBD2. CDR3 DNA sequence: TGTGCCAGCAGGTCGGGAGGCCGGGTCGACGAGCAGTACTTC. This encodes CASRSGGRVDEQYF.